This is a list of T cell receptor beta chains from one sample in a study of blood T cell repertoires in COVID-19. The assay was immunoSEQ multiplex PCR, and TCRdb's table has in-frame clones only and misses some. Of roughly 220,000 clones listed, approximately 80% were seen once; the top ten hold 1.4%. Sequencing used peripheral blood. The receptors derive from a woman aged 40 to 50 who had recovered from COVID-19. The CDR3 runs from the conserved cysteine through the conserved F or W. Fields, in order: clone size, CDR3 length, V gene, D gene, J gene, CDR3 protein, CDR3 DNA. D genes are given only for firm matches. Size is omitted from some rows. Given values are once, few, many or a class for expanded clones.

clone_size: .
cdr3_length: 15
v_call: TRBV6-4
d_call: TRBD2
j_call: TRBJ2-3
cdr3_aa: CASSAVAGGSDTQYF
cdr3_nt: TGTGCCAGCAGTGCGGTAGCGGGGGGTTCAGATACGCAGTATTTT

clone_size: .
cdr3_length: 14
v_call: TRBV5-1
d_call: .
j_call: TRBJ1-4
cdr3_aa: CASSWTASNEKLFF
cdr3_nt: TGCGCCAGCAGCTGGACAGCAAGTAATGAAAAACTGTTTTTT

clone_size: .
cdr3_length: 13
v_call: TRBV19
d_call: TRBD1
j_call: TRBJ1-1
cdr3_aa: CASSNTGGTEAFF
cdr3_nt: TGTGCCAGTAGTAATACAGGGGGCACTGAAGCTTTCTTT

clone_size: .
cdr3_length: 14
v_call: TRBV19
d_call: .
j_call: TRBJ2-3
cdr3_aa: CASKPQGSTDTQYF
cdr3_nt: TGTGCCAGTAAGCCACAGGGATCTACAGATACGCAGTATTTT

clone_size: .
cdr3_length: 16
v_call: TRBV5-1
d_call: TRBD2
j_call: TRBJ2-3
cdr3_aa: CASSLIGGGASDTQYF
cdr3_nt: TGCGCCAGCAGCTTGATAGGCGGGGGGGCCTCGGATACGCAGTATTTT

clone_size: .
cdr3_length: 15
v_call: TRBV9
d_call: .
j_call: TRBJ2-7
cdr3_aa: CASSAQQGYYYEQYF
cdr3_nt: TGTGCCAGCAGCGCACAACAGGGTTATTACTACGAGCAGTACTTC

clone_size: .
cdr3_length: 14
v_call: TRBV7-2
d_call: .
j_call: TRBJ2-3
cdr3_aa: CASSTYGSQNTQYF
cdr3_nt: TGTGCCAGCAGCACTTATGGTTCCCAAAATACGCAGTATTTT

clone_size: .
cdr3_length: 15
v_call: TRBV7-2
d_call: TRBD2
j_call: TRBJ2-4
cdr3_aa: CASSFAGGGRNIQYF
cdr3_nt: TGTGCCAGCAGCTTCGCGGGGGGAGGACGGAACATTCAGTACTTC

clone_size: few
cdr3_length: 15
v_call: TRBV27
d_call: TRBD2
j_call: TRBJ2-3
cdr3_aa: CASSSRGGWTDTQYF
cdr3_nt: TGTGCCAGCAGTTCCCGGGGGGGCTGGACAGATACGCAGTATTTT

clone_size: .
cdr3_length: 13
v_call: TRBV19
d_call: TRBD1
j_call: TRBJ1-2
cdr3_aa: CASSTGQGYGYTF
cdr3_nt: TGTGCCAGTAGTACCGGACAGGGGTATGGCTACACCTTC

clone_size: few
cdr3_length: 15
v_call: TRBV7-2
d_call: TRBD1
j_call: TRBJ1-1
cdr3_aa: CASSTRTGKGTEAFF
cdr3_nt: TGTGCCAGCAGCACCCGGACAGGGAAGGGCACTGAAGCTTTCTTT

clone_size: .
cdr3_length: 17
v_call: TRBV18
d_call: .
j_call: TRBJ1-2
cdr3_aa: CASSRAAGSFPPYGYTF
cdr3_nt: TGTGCCAGCTCACGCGCCGCCGGGTCCTTTCCCCCTTATGGCTACACCTTC

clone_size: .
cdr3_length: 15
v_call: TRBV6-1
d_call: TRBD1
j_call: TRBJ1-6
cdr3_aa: CASSEVDRGRSPLHF
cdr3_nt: TGTGCCAGCAGTGAGGTGGACAGGGGTCGATCACCCCTCCACTTT

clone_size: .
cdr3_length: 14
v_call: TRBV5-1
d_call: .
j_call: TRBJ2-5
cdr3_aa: CASSLGGGEETQYF
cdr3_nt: TGCGCCAGCAGCTTGGGAGGGGGAGAGGAGACCCAGTACTTC

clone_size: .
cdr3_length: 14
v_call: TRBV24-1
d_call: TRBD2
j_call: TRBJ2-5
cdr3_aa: CATSDSGLGETQYF
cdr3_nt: TGTGCCACCAGTGACTCCGGACTAGGAGAGACCCAGTACTTC

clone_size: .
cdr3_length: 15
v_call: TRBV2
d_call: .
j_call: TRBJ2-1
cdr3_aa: CASSDGAPSYNEQFF
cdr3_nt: TGTGCCAGCAGTGATGGGGCCCCCTCCTACAATGAGCAGTTCTTC

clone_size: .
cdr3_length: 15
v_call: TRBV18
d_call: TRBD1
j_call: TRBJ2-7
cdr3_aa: CASSPIGTGWAEQYF
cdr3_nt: TGTGCCAGCTCACCTATTGGGACAGGGTGGGCCGAGCAGTACTTC

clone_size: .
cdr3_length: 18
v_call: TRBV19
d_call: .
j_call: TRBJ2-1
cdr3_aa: CASSIDHPTGSSYNEQFF
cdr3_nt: TGTGCCAGTAGTATAGATCATCCCACAGGGTCGTCCTACAATGAGCAGTTCTTC

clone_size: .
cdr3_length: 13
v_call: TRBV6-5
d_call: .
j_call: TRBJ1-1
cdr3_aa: CASTISLNTEAFF
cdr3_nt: TGTGCCAGCACCATAAGCCTGAACACTGAAGCTTTCTTT

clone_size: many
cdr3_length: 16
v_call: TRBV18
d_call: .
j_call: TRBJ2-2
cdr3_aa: CASSPPVQANTGELFF
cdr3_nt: TGTGCCAGCTCACCACCGGTCCAGGCGAACACCGGGGAGCTGTTTTTT

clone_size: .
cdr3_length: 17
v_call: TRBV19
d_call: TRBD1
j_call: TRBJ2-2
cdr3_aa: CASMPQKGARSSGELFF
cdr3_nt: TGTGCCAGTATGCCCCAAAAGGGGGCGCGATCTTCCGGGGAGCTGTTTTTT

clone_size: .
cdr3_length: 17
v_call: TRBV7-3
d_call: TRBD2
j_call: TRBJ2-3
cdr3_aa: CASSSMVAGGPTDTQYF
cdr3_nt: TGTGCCAGCAGCTCCATGGTAGCGGGGGGGCCCACAGATACGCAGTATTTT

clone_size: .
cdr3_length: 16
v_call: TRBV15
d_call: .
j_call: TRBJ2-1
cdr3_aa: CATSRDAGLSYNEQFF
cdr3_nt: TGTGCCACCAGCCGAGATGCGGGCCTGTCCTACAATGAGCAGTTCTTC

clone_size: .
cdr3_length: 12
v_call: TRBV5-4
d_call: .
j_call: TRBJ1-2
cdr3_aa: CASSLEAGGYTF
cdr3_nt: TGTGCCAGCAGCTTGGAGGCAGGGGGCTACACCTTC

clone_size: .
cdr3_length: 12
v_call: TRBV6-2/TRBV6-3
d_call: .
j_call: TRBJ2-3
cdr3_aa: CASSYLADTQYF
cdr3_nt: TGTGCCAGCAGTTACCTAGCAGATACGCAGTATTTT

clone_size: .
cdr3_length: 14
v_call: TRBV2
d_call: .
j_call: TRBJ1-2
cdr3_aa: CASTRQDGAYDYTF
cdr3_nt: TGTGCCAGCACGAGACAGGACGGCGCCTATGACTACACCTTC

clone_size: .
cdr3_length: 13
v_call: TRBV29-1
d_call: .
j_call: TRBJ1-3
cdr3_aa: CSVDDRSGNTIYF
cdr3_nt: TGCAGCGTTGATGACAGATCGGGAAACACCATATATTTT

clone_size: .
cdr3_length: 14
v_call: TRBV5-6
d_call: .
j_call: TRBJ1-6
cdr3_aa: CASSFGQGHSPLHF
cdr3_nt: TGTGCCAGCAGCTTCGGGCAGGGTCATTCACCCCTCCACTTT

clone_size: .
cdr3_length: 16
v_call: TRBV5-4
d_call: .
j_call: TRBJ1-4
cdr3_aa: CASSWGTTGSNEKLFF
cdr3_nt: TGTGCCAGCAGCTGGGGGACAACAGGGAGTAATGAAAAACTGTTTTTT

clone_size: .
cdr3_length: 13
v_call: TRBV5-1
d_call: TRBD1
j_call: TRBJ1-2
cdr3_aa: CASSTGQGLGYTF
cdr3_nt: TGCGCCAGCAGCACAGGACAGGGCCTTGGCTACACCTTC

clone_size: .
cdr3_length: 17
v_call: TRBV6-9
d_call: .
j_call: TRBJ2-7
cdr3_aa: CASSSRWRLDSSYEQYF
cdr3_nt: TGTGCCAGCAGTTCTCGGTGGCGCCTGGACAGTTCCTACGAGCAGTACTTC

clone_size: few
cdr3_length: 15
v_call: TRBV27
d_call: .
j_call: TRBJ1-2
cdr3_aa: CASKSTGQANYGYTF
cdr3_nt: TGTGCCAGCAAGTCTACAGGGCAAGCTAACTATGGCTACACCTTC

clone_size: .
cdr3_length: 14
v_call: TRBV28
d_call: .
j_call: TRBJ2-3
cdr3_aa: CASSFLAGTDTQYF
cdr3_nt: TGTGCCAGCAGTTTCTTGGCGGGAACAGATACGCAGTATTTT

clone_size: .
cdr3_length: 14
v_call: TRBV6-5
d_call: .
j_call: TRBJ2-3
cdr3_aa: CASSYSGETDTQYF
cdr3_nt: TGTGCCAGCAGTTACTCGGGCGAAACAGATACGCAGTATTTT

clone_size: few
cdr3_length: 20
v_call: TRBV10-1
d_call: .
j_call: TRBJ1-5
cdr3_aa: CASSEYRRGNPSNSNQPQHF
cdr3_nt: TGCGCCAGCAGTGAATACCGCAGGGGTAACCCATCGAATAGCAATCAGCCCCAGCATTTT

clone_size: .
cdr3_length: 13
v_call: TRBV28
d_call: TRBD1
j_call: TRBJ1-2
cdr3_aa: CASSFYRGRSYTF
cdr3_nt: TGTGCCAGCAGTTTTTACAGGGGTCGGAGCTACACCTTC

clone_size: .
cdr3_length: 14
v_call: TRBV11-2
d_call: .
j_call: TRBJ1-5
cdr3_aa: CASSLERWNQPQHF
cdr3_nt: TGTGCCAGCAGCTTAGAGAGGTGGAATCAGCCCCAGCATTTT

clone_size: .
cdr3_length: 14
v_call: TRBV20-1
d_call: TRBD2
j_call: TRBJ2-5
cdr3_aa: CSASYAGGQETQYF
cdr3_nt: TGCAGTGCTAGTTATGCGGGGGGACAAGAGACCCAGTACTTC

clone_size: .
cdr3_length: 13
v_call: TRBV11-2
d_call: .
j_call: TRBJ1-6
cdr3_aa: CASSLVQISPLHF
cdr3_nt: TGTGCCAGCAGCTTAGTTCAAATTTCACCCCTCCACTTT

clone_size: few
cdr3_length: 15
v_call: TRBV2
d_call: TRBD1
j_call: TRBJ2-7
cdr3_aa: CASSPLRDSLYEQYF
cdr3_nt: TGTGCCAGCAGTCCGCTCCGGGACAGTCTTTACGAGCAGTACTTC

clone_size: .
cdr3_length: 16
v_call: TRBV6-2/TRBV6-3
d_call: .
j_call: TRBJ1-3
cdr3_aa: CASSYDAGFSGNTIYF
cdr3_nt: TGTGCCAGCAGTTACGACGCAGGGTTCTCTGGAAACACCATATATTTT

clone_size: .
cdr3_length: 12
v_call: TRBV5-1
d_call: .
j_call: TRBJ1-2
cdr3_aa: CASSFERRGYTF
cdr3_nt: TGCGCCAGCAGCTTTGAGCGCCGAGGCTACACCTTC

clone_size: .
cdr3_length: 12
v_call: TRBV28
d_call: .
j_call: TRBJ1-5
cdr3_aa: CASRTGYQPQHF
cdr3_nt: TGTGCCAGCAGAACAGGGTATCAGCCCCAGCATTTT